This TCR beta chain was sequenced in a study of blood T cells in healthy people across ages. Broader study findings: There was a strong correlation between TCR beta diversity and naive T cell percentage.

This clonotype has at least ten counts. Its specificity is not known. The second PCR ran roughly 7 to 12 cycles with a sample-barcoded 5' primer and J-beta primers. Each cDNA molecule carried a tag from a template-switch adaptor that contained 12 random nucleotides. No fewer than 2.5 million CDR3-containing paired-end reads came from each sample. TCRdb reanalysed the 5' RACE reads using MiXCR and keeps one entry per CDR3 protein. This repertoire shows some 1.5 million distinct CDR3 sequences, roughly 27% found once; its top ten account for roughly 8%. Material for sequencing was blood. This clonotype was obtained from a woman in her 30s in good health.

The CDR3 DNA reads as TGTGCCAGCAGCCCCGACTCCAGGTCCCCCATTCAGTACTTC. Translating gives CASSPDSRSPIQYF. V is TRBV7-9 and J is TRBJ2-4, with D unclear. Between the trimmed V and J ends, which lost 5 bases and 9 bases, there was a span of 17 bases. The germline V gene encodes CDR1 SEHNR and CDR2 FQNEAQ (reference sequence). The CDR3 is made up of 14 amino acids.